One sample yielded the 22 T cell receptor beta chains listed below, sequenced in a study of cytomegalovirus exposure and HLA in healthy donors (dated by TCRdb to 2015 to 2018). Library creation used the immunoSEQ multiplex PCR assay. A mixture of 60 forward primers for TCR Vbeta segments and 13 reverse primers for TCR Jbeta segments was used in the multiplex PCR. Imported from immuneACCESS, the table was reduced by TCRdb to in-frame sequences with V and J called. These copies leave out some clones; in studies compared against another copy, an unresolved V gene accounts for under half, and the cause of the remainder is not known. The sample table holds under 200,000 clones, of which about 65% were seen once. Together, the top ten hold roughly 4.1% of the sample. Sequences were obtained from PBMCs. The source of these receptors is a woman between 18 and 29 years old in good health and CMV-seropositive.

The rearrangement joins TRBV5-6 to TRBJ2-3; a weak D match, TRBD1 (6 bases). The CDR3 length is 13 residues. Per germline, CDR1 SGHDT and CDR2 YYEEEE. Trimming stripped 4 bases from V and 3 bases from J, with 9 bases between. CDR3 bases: TGTGCCAGCAGCGAGACAGGAACAGATACGCAGTATTTT. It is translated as CASSETGTDTQYF.

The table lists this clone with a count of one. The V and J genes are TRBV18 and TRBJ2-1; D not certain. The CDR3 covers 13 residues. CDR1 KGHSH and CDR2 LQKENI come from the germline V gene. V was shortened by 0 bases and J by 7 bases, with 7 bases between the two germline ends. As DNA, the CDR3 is TGTGCCAGCTCACCACCGTCAGTAAATGAGCAGTTCTTC. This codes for CASSPPSVNEQFF.

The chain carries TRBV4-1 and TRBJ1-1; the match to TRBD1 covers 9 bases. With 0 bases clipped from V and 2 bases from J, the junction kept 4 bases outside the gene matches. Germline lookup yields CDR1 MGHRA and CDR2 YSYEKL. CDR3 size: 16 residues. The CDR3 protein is CASSQEDRGGNTEAFF. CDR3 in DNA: TGCGCCAGCAGCCAAGAGGACAGGGGTGGCAACACTGAAGCTTTCTTT.

The CDR3 DNA follows: TGTGCCAGCTCACCGAGGAACACTGAAGCTTTCTTT. Its protein product is CASSPRNTEAFF. The V and J genes are TRBV18 and TRBJ1-1; no clear D gene. This CDR3 comprises 12 residues. Per germline, CDR1 KGHSH and CDR2 LQKENI. The V gene lost 3 bases and the J gene lost 1 base, with 3 bases spanning the gap.

This CDR3 reads CSVEGILGQGSARYTQYF. The CDR3 coding sequence is TGCAGCGTTGAAGGGATCCTTGGACAGGGGAGTGCTCGATATACGCAGTATTTT. This chain joins TRBV29-1 and TRBJ2-3; 9 positions match TRBD1. The V gene's germline CDR1 is SQVTM and CDR2 ANQGSEA. The CDR3 is 18 amino acids. The junction had 18 bases not matched to a gene; V was cut back by 1 base and J by 7 bases.

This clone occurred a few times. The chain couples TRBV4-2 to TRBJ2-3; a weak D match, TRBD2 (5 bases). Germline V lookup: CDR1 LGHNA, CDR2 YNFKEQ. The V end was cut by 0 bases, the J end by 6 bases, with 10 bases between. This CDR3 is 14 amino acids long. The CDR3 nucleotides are TGTGCCAGCAGCCAAGACGGAGGAGAGGATACGCAGTATTTT. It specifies CASSQDGGEDTQYF.

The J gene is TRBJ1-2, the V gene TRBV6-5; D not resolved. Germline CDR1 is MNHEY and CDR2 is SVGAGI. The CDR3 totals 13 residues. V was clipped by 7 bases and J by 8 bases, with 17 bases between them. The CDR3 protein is CASTPNLGRGYTF. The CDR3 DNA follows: TGTGCCAGCACCCCCAATCTTGGGCGAGGCTACACCTTC.

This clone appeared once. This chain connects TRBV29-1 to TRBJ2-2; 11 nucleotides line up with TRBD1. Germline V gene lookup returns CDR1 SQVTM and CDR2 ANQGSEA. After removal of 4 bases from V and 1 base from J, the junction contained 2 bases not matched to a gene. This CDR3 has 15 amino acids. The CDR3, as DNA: TGCAGCGTTGTGGGACAGGGGGGGAACACCGGGGAGCTGTTTTTT. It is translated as CSVVGQGGNTGELFF.

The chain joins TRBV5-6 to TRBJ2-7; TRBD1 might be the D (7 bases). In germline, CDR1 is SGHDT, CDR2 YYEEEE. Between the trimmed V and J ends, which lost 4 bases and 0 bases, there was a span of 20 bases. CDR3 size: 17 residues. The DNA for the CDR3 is TGTGCCAGCAGCCTCAGGGGGGCGGGACACCTCTCCTACGAGCAGTACTTC. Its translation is CASSLRGAGHLSYEQYF. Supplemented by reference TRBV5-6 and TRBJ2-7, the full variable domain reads DAGVTQSPTHLIKTRGQQVTLRCSPKSGHDTVSWYQQALGQGPQFIFQYYEEEERQRGNFPDRFSGHQFPNYSSELNVNALLLGDSALYLCASSLRGAGHLSYEQYFGPGTRLTVT.

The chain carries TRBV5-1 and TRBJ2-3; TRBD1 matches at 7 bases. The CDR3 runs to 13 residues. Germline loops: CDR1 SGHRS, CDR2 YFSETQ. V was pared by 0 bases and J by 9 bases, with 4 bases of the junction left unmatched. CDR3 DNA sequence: TGCGCCAGCAGCTTGGCCACAGGGGACACGCAGTATTTT. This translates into CASSLATGDTQYF.

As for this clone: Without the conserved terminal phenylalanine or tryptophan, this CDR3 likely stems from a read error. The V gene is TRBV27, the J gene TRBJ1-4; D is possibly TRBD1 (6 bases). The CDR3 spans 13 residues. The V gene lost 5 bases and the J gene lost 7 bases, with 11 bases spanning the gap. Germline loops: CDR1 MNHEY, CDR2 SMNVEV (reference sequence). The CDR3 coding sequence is TGTGCCAGCAGTAGGGGGTTCGGTGAAAAACTGTTTCTT. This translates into CASSRGFGEKLFL.

CDR3 region: CASSQEAPALAGEIDEQFF. The CDR3 bases are TGCGCCAGCAGCCAAGAAGCTCCAGCACTAGCGGGAGAAATCGATGAGCAGTTCTTC. The rearrangement joins TRBV4-1 to TRBJ2-1; TRBD2 aligns across 11 bases. This CDR3 spans 19 amino acids. The V segment lost 0 bases and the J segment 8 bases; nucleotides outside the gene matches: 15. In germline, CDR1 is MGHRA, CDR2 YSYEKL.

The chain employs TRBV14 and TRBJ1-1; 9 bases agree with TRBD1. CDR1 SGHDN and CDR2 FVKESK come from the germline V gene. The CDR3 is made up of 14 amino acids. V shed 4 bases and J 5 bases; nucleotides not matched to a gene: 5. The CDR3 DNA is TGTGCCAGCAGCCCAGTGGACAGGGGAACTGAAGCTTTCTTT. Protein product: CASSPVDRGTEAFF.

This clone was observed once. The CDR3, as DNA: TGTGCCAGCTCACCGTATTTGACGAGGGGGATCCGCGATACGCAGTATTTT. It specifies CASSPYLTRGIRDTQYF. The chain employs TRBV18 and TRBJ2-3; the D gene is possibly TRBD1 (6 bases). Germline CDR1 KGHSH, CDR2 LQKENI. V was pared by 3 bases and J by 6 bases, with 22 bases between. The CDR3 has 17 residues.

The CDR3 DNA is TGTGCCAGTAGTACTCAGGTGGTTTGGGTCAATGAGCAGTTCTTC. It encodes CASSTQVVWVNEQFF. This chain connects TRBV19 to TRBJ2-1, with D uncertain. V was trimmed by 4 bases and J by 6 bases, leaving 16 bases between them. Germline assignment: CDR1 LNHDA and CDR2 SQIVND (reference sequence). The CDR3 length is 15 residues.

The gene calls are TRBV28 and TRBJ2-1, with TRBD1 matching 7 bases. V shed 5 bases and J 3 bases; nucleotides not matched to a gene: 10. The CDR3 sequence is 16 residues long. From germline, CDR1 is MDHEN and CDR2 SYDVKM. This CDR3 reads CASSQNLRGFYNEQFF. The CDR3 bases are TGTGCCAGCAGTCAAAACCTCAGGGGGTTCTACAATGAGCAGTTCTTC.

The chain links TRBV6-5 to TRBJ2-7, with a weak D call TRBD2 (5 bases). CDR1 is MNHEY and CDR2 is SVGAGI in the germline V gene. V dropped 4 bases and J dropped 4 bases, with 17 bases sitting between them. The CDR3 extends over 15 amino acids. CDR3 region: CASSSPGKAEYEQYF. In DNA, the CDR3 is TGTGCCAGCAGTTCCCCCGGGAAAGCGGAATACGAGCAGTACTTC.

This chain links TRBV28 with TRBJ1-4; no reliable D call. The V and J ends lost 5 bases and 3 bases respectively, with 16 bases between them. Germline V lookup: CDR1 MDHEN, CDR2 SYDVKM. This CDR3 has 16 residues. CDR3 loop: CASSPYPVKPNEKLFF. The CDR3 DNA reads TGTGCCAGCAGTCCTTACCCTGTCAAGCCTAATGAAAAACTGTTTTTT.

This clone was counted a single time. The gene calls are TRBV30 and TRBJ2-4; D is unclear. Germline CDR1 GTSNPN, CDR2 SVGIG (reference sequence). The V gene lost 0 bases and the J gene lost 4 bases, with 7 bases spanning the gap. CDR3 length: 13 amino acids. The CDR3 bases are TGTGCCTGGAGTGTTGCACAGAAAAACATTCAGTACTTC. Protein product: CAWSVAQKNIQYF.

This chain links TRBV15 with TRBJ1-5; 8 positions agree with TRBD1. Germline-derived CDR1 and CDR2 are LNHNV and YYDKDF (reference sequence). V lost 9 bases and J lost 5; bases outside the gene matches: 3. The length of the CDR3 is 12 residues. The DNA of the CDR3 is TGTGCCACGGGACAGGAGTATCAGCCCCAGCATTTT. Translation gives CATGQEYQPQHF.

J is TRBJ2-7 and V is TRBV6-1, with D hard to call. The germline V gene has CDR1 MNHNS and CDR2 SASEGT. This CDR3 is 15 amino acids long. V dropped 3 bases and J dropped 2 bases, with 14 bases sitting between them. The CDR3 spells CASSDVGVPPYEQYF. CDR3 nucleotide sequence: TGTGCCAGCAGTGACGTGGGCGTACCCCCCTACGAGCAGTACTTC.

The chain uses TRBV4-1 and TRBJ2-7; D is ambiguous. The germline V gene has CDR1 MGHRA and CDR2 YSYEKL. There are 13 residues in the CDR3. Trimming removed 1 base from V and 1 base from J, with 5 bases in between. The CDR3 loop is CASSQVRSYEQYF. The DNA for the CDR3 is TGCGCCAGCAGCCAAGTCAGATCCTACGAGCAGTACTTC.